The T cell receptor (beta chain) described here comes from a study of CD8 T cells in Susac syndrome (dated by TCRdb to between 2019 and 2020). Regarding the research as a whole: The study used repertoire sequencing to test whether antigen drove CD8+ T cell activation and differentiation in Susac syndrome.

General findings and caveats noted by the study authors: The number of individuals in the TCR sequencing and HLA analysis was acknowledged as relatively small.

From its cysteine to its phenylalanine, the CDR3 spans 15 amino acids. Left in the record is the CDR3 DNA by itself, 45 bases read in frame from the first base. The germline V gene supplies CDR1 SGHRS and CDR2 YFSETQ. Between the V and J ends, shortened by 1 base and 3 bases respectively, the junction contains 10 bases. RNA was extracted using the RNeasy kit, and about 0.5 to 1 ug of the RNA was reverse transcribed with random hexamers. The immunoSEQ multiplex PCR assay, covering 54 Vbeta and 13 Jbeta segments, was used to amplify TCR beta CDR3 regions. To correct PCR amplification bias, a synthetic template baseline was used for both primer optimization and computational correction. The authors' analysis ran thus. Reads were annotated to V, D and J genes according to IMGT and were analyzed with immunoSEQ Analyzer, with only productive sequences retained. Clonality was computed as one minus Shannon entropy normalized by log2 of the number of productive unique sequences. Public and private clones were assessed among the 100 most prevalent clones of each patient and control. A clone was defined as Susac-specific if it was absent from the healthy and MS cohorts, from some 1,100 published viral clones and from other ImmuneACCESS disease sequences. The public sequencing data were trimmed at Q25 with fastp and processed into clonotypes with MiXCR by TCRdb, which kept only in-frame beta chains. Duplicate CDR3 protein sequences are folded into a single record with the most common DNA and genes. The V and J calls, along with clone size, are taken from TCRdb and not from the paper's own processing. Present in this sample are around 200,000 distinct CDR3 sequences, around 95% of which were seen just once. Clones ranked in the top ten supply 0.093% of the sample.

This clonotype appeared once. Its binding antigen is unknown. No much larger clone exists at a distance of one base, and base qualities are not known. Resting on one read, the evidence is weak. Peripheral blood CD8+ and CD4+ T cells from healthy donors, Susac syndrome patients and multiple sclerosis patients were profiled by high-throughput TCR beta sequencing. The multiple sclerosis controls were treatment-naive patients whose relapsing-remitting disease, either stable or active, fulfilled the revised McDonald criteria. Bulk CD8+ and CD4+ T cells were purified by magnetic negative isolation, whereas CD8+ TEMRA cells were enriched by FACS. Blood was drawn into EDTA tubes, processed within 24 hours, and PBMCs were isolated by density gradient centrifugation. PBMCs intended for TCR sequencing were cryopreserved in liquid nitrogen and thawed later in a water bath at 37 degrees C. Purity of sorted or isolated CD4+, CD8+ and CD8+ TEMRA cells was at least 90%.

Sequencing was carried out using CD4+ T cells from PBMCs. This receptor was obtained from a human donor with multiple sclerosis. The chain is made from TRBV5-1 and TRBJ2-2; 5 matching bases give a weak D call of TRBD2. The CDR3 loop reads CASSLRGLDTGELFF. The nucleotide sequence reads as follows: TGCGCCAGCAGCTTGCGAGGGCTCGACACCGGGGAGCTGTTTTTT.